This T cell receptor beta chain was recovered during a study of OX40 agonist ivuxolimab in advanced cancers. Overall study context: The drug used for patients, ivuxolimab, was an agonistic anti-OX40 (CD134) antibody. A partial response was reached by three patients: one with hepatocellular carcinoma and two with cutaneous melanoma. Across the patients, intravenous ivuxolimab was delivered every 2 weeks at 0.01 to 10 mg/kg.

The germline V gene has CDR1 LNHDA and CDR2 SQIVND (reference sequence). Trimming removed 6 bases from V and 5 bases from J; junction bases left unmatched: 7. The CDR3 has 14 residues. Using immunoSEQ multiplex PCR, the repertoire was profiled, and TCRdb retains in-frame clones only, with some absent. The data show some 19,000 clones, with 72% seen just once and roughly 22% held by the top ten. Systemic immunosuppression or a history of autoimmune disease excluded patients. The sample in question was CD4+ or CD8+ T cells sorted from blood, obtained in a trial of the OX40 agonist ivuxolimab. This TCR was recovered from an adult with an advanced solid tumor such as melanoma, head and neck, liver or kidney cancer. The rearrangement uses TRBV19 and TRBJ2-1; 7 positions match TRBD1. The CDR3 loop reads CASSLDRRDNEQFF. CDR3 DNA: TGTGCCAGTAGCCTGGACAGGAGAGACAATGAGCAGTTCTTC.